This paragraph reports one T cell receptor beta chain. Its specificity is not known. The table came from immunoSEQ multiplex PCR; TCRdb's copy has only in-frame clones and leaves some out. Of 95,000 to 150,000 clones in the sample, 85% to 90% were seen once. This entry is derived from a study of radiotherapy plus CTLA-4 blockade in lung cancer. Study details: Of all patients, approximately 17% responded objectively and 31% showed disease control. Study conclusions and caveats: Radiotherapy was combined with ipilimumab, and tumor-derived TCR clones then expanded in blood.

CDR3 size: 17 residues. V was pared by 3 bases and J by 2 bases, with 5 bases of the junction left unmatched. CDR1 is SGHRS, CDR2 YFSETQ, per germline. The rearrangement uses TRBV5-1 and TRBJ2-2, with 12 bases fitting TRBD2. This specimen consisted of peripheral blood, obtained from a patient treated with radiotherapy plus ipilimumab. This receptor was identified in a human donor with non-small cell lung cancer that progressed on radiotherapy plus ipilimumab. The CDR3 DNA is TGCGCCAGCAGCTCCTGGACTAGCGGGGTTAACACCGGGGAGCTGTTTTTT. The encoded protein is CASSSWTSGVNTGELFF.